The following is a TCR beta chain sequence with its context. Libraries were prepared by immunoSEQ multiplex PCR; TCRdb keeps only in-frame clonotypes and omits some of them. The sample gives around 2,100 clones, 79% of which show up once; roughly a quarter is in the top ten. Samples: about 28 days before transplant, then days 30, 100 and 180 after. The data originate from a study of T cell clonotyping in hematopoietic cell transplantation. The length of the CDR3 is 13 residues. Germline V lookup: CDR1 MGHDK, CDR2 SYGVNS. The J segment lost 11 bases and the V segment lost 1 base, leaving 1 base of the junction unmatched.

Here the sequenced sample was peripheral blood mononuclear cells, taken 30 days after allogeneic stem cell transplant. The sequence was collected from a male patient in his fifties who had an allogeneic stem cell transplant from an unrelated donor, so the T cells may come from the graft donor. Some clones in this sample may be carry-over from other donors' samples. The chain has TRBV25-1 and TRBJ1-6; 8 nucleotides line up with TRBD1. CDR3 in amino acids: CASSEWGQAPLHF. The CDR3 DNA follows: TGTGCCAGCAGTGAATGGGGACAGGCACCCCTCCACTTT.